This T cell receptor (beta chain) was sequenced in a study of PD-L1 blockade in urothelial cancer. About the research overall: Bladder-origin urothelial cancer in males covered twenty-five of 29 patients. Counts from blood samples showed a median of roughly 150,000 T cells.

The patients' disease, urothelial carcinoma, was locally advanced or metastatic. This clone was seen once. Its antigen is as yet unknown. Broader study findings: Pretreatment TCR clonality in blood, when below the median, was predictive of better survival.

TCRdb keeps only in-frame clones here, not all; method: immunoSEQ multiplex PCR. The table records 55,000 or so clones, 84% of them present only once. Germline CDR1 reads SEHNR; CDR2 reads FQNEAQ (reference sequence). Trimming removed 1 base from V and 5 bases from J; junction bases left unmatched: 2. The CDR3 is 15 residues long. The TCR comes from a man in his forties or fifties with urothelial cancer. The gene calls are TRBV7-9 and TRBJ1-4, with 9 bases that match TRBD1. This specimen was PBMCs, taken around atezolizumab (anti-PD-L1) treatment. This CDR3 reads CASSLDGTGNEKLFF. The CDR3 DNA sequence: TGTGCCAGCAGCTTAGACGGGACAGGGAATGAAAAACTGTTTTTT.